The 24 T cell receptor beta chains below come from one sample, sequenced in a study of T cell changes during pregnancy in multiple sclerosis. Profiled with immunoSEQ multiplex PCR; TCRdb holds only in-frame clones, not every one. The sample includes 65,000 to 85,000 clones, 92% seen only once; the top ten take roughly 0.3%. This specimen consisted of CD4+ T cells from peripheral blood mononuclear cells, obtained after pregnancy. The receptors here all came from a female donor with multiple sclerosis, enrolled in a pregnancy study.

This clone was picked up one time. The V and J genes are TRBV5-6 and TRBJ1-1; 10 bases line up with TRBD1. The germline V gene has CDR1 SGHDT and CDR2 YYEEEE. V lost 4 bases and J lost 7; bases outside the gene matches: 7. The length of the CDR3 is 14 residues. The CDR3 protein is CASSLGQGTGEAFF. The DNA of the CDR3 is TGTGCCAGCAGCCTGGGACAGGGGACGGGTGAAGCTTTCTTT.

V and J are TRBV28 and TRBJ2-7, with a possible D match to TRBD1 (7 bases). Germline values: CDR1 MDHEN, CDR2 SYDVKM. This CDR3 region has 12 residues. Trimming removed 7 bases at V and 7 bases at J, with 14 bases between. The CDR3, as DNA: TGTGCCAGCATTGACAGGGCGGGGGAGCAGTACTTC. As protein: CASIDRAGEQYF.

The V call is TRBV18, the J call TRBJ2-3; weak D call: TRBD1 (5 bases). Trimming took off 1 base at V and 0 bases at J, with 14 bases between the two ends. CDR1 KGHSH and CDR2 LQKENI come from the germline V gene. The CDR3 consists of 17 residues. Here the CDR3 reads CASSPRMDTYSTDTQYF. Written as DNA, the CDR3 is TGTGCCAGCTCACCACGTATGGACACTTATAGCACAGATACGCAGTATTTT.

The chain uses TRBV30 and TRBJ1-2, with a tentative D call TRBD1 (5 bases). Between the trimmed V and J ends, which lost 0 bases and 5 bases, there was a span of 16 bases. The CDR3 runs to 15 residues. Germline values: CDR1 GTSNPN, CDR2 SVGIG (reference sequence). CDR3 loop: CAWSVTGRQIYGYTF. The CDR3 region has the DNA TGTGCCTGGAGTGTAACCGGGAGACAGATTTATGGCTACACCTTC. Complete variable domain (other parts from reference TRBV30 and TRBJ1-2): SQTIHQWPATLVQPVGSPLSLECTVEGTSNPNLYWYRQAAGRGLQLLFYSVGIGQISSEVPQNLSASRPQDRQFILSSKKLLLSDSGFYLCAWSVTGRQIYGYTFGSGTRLTVV.

The chain links TRBV6-6 to TRBJ2-1; maybe TRBD1 (5 bases). This CDR3 has 12 residues. Per the germline V gene, CDR1 is MNHNY and CDR2 is SVGAGI (reference sequence). Trimming removed 4 bases from V and 12 bases from J, with 13 bases in between. CDR3 residues: CASSFSGQGQFF. CDR3 nucleotide sequence: TGTGCCAGCAGTTTCTCTGGACAAGGGCAGTTCTTC.

The chain combines TRBV6-6 with TRBJ1-2; TRBD1 matches at 10 bases. Germline trimming cut 2 bases from V and 7 bases from J; bases unmatched to any gene: 7. The CDR3 runs 15 residues. CDR1 is MNHNY and CDR2 is SVGAGI in the germline V gene (reference sequence). In nucleotides, the CDR3 is TGTGCCAGCAGTTACCTCTCCGGGACAGGGGTTGGCTACACCTTC. Its translation: CASSYLSGTGVGYTF.

This clone came up once. The chain uses TRBV30 and TRBJ1-4; the D is unclear. V gave up 0 bases and J gave up 3 bases, with 20 bases separating them. Per germline, CDR1 GTSNPN and CDR2 SVGIG (reference sequence). The CDR3 has 18 amino acids. For the CDR3, the DNA is TGTGCCTGGAGTGTACGGGTCCGGGTTTCCACGTCTAATGAAAAACTGTTTTTT. Its translation is CAWSVRVRVSTSNEKLFF.

V usage is TRBV21-1 and J usage is TRBJ1-1; the table calls TRBD1, which could not be checked here. TRBV21-1 is a listed pseudogene. The CDR3 is 18 amino acids. CDR3 sequence reads: CASSKFSGAGGEATEAFF. CDR3 bases: TGTGCCAGCAGCAAGTTTAGTGGGGCAGGGGGCGAGGCCACTGAAGCTTTCTTT.

This clone was detected once. The chain uses TRBV6-1 and TRBJ1-4, with 8 bases lining up with TRBD1. This CDR3 region has 14 residues. V was clipped by 1 base and J by 6 bases; unmatched bases: 1. The germline CDR1 and CDR2 sequences are MNHNS and SASEGT. The CDR3 loop reads CASSEGTGYEKLFF. Here the CDR3 DNA reads TGTGCCAGCAGTGAAGGGACAGGGTATGAAAAACTGTTTTTT.

The V call is TRBV9, the J call TRBJ2-1, with 9 bases fitting TRBD2. The ends lost 4 bases at V and 8 bases at J; junction bases unmatched: 16. This CDR3 comprises 17 residues. Germline CDR1 SGDLS, CDR2 YYNGEE. The CDR3 region has the DNA TGTGCCAGCAGCTTCTCGCCCGCGGGAGGGATATATGATGAGCAGTTCTTC. It encodes CASSFSPAGGIYDEQFF.

This sequence joins TRBV5-4 and TRBJ1-6; maybe TRBD1 (5 bases). The CDR3 is 14 amino acids. Trimming pared 7 bases from V and 7 bases from J, leaving 15 bases between. Germline loops: CDR1 SGHNT, CDR2 YYREEE (reference sequence). The CDR3 DNA is TGTGCCAGCGGGTCCGGGACTCTAAATTCACCCCTCCACTTT. Translated, it gives CASGSGTLNSPLHF.

V is TRBV10-2 and J is TRBJ1-2; possible D gene TRBD1, 5 bases. V lost 3 bases and J 4 bases, leaving 12 bases between the germline ends. Germline V CDR1 and CDR2: WSHSY, SAAADI. CDR3 length: 14 amino acids. Here the CDR3 reads CASSDPGGGYGYTF. CDR3 nucleotides: TGCGCCAGCAGTGACCCCGGGGGGGGCTATGGCTACACCTTC.

The chain employs TRBV18 and TRBJ1-1; a possible D gene is TRBD1 (5 bases). The CDR3 runs to 15 residues. Germline V gene data show CDR1 as KGHSH and CDR2 as LQKENI. Trimming cost V 6 bases and J 1 base, with 15 bases left between them. CDR3 residues: CASSQGGLSNTEAFF. The CDR3 DNA is TGTGCCAGCTCTCAGGGAGGACTGTCGAACACTGAAGCTTTCTTT.

In its sample, this clone was seen a few times. The CDR3: CASGGQYNQPQHF. As DNA, the CDR3 is TGTGCCAGTGGGGGACAGTACAATCAGCCCCAGCATTTT. This rearrangement joins TRBV19 to TRBJ1-5; 7 bases line up with TRBD1. V shed 8 bases, J shed 3 bases, and the junction held 4 bases outside the gene matches. Germline V gives CDR1 LNHDA, CDR2 SQIVND (reference sequence). CDR3 length: 13 residues.

The chain recombines TRBV7-2 with TRBJ1-5; D uncertain. From germline, CDR1 is SGHTA and CDR2 FQGNSA. CDR3 length: 15 amino acids. Trimming removed 4 bases from V and 7 bases from J, with 17 bases in between. The CDR3 sequence: CASSWAPASQQPQHF. CDR3 bases: TGTGCCAGCAGCTGGGCCCCCGCCAGTCAACAGCCCCAGCATTTT.

V gene TRBV19 combines with J gene TRBJ1-5, with TRBD1 identical over 8 bases. Germline V lookup: CDR1 LNHDA, CDR2 SQIVND (reference sequence). The CDR3 consists of 17 residues. Trimming took 7 bases from V and 3 from J; bases not matched to a gene: 14. This chain's CDR3 is CASTDPRGTGPNQPQHF. The CDR3 coding sequence is TGTGCCAGTACCGATCCCCGGGGGACAGGCCCCAATCAGCCCCAGCATTTT.

This clone appeared a single time. V is TRBV5-4 and J is TRBJ1-2; D not resolved. Germline CDR1 SGHNT, CDR2 YYREEE (reference sequence). The CDR3 sequence is 15 residues long. V was clipped by 0 bases and J by 0 bases, with 9 bases between them. The CDR3 protein is CASSLGAQTNYGYTF. DNA for the CDR3: TGTGCCAGCAGCTTGGGTGCCCAGACTAACTATGGCTACACCTTC.

The chain has TRBV5-3 and TRBJ2-7; weak D call: TRBD1 (6 bases). TRBV5-3 is labeled an ORF, and its function is uncertain. V lost 4 bases, J lost 1 base, and 18 bases lay in between. CDR3 size: 16 residues. The CDR3 DNA follows: TGTGCCAGAAGCAGGATTGGACAGACGAATTCCTACGAGCAGTACTTC. Its protein product is CARSRIGQTNSYEQYF.

V usage is TRBV7-6 and J usage is TRBJ2-3, with TRBD2 matching over 7 bases. J was trimmed by 3 bases and V by 5 bases; bases with no gene match: 8. The CDR3 extends over 15 amino acids. The germline V gene has CDR1 SGHVS and CDR2 FNYEAQ. The CDR3 DNA follows: TGTGCCAGCAGCACCGGAGCGCGGGGGACAGATACGCAGTATTTT. Residues: CASSTGARGTDTQYF.

This clone occurred once. The rearrangement links TRBV19 to TRBJ2-2; TRBD1 matches 8 bases. The CDR3 spans 15 residues. Germline lookup yields CDR1 LNHDA and CDR2 SQIVND (reference sequence). Trimming took 3 bases from V and 6 from J; bases not matched to a gene: 6. In nucleotides, the CDR3 is TGTGCCAGTAGTATCCCTCGGACAGGGTCCGGGGAGCTGTTTTTT. The encoded protein is CASSIPRTGSGELFF.

This chain uses TRBV18 with TRBJ2-5; the match to TRBD1 covers 8 bases. With V trimmed by 1 base and J by 4 bases, 14 bases remained unmatched. The CDR3 extends over 18 amino acids. Looked up from germline, CDR1 is KGHSH and CDR2 is LQKENI. This chain's CDR3 is CASSPRSGQGRMRETQYF. CDR3 in DNA: TGTGCCAGCTCACCACGCAGTGGACAGGGTCGGATGAGAGAGACCCAGTACTTC.

The V gene is TRBV6-5, the J gene TRBJ2-1; 9 bases fit TRBD1. Germline CDR1 and CDR2: MNHEY and SVGAGI. The CDR3 length is 15 residues. The ends lost 5 bases at V and 6 bases at J; junction bases unmatched: 8. The CDR3 DNA reads TGTGCCAGCAGTACTACAGGGGGCGCGACCAATGAGCAGTTCTTC. Protein sequence: CASSTTGGATNEQFF.

The genes are TRBV10-1 and TRBJ2-5; 13 nucleotides line up with TRBD2. This CDR3 is built from 15 residues. The V segment lost 7 bases and the J segment 3 bases; nucleotides outside the gene matches: 5. Germline-derived CDR1 and CDR2 are WNHNN and SYGVQD (reference sequence). As DNA, the CDR3 is TGCGCCAGCACCCCTGGACTAGCGGGGGAAGAGACCCAGTACTTC. This translates into CASTPGLAGEETQYF.

The CDR3 nucleotides read TGTGCCAGCTCACCGGAGCCGAACACCGGGGAGCTGTTTTTT. Encoded protein: CASSPEPNTGELFF. The chain links TRBV18 to TRBJ2-2; D unclear. Germline lookup yields CDR1 KGHSH and CDR2 LQKENI. V was pared by 3 bases and J by 0 bases, with 5 bases between. This CDR3 has 14 amino acids.